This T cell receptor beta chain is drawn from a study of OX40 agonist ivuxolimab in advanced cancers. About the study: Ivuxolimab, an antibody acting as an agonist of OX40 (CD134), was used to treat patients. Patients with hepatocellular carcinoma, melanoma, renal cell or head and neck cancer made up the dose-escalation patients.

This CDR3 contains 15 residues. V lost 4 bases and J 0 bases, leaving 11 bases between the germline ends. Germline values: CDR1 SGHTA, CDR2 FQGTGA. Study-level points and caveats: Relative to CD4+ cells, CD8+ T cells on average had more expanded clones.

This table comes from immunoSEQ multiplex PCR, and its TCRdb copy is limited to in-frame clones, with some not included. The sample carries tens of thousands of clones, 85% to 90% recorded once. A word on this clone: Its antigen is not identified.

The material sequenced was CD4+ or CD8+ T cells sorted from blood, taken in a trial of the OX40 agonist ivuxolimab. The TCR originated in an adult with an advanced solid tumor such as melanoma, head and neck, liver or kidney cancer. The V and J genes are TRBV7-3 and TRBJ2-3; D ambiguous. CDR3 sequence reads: CASSSPEASTDTQYF. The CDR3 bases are TGTGCCAGCAGCTCTCCCGAAGCGAGCACAGATACGCAGTATTTT.